Below, 11 T cell receptor beta chains from the same sample are listed, as sequenced in a study of cytomegalovirus exposure and HLA in healthy donors. Researchers ran the PCR with 60 Vbeta and 13 Jbeta primers. Some clones are missing from TCRdb's copy, which holds only in-frame ones; the method was immunoSEQ multiplex PCR. The data contain about 150,000 clones, around 73% of them singletons. Sequenced: PBMCs. The source of these receptors is a woman between 18 and 30 years old in good health and CMV-seronegative.

The V gene is TRBV2, the J gene TRBJ1-2; tentative D call: TRBD1 (6 bases). The germline CDR1 and CDR2 sequences are SNHLY and FYNNEI. Trimming took off 6 bases at V and 0 bases at J, with 17 bases between the two ends. CDR3 length equals 16 residues. The CDR3 DNA is TGTGCCAGCAGGAATGCCCACAGGGACGCTAACTATGGCTACACCTTC. This gives the protein CASRNAHRDANYGYTF.

V and J are TRBV7-2 and TRBJ2-1; D is unclear. Germline V gives CDR1 SGHTA, CDR2 FQGNSA. The CDR3 totals 15 residues. V was cut by 1 base and J by 0 bases, with 7 bases left in between. The CDR3 is CASSLELGSYNEQFF. CDR3 DNA: TGTGCCAGCAGCTTAGAGCTAGGCTCCTACAATGAGCAGTTCTTC.

The V call is TRBV5-3, the J call TRBJ1-4, with 7 bases fitting TRBD1. TRBV5-3 qualifies as an ORF whose function is uncertain. Trimming at V came to 4 bases and at J to 3 bases, leaving 15 bases not matched to a gene. The CDR3 runs 18 residues. The CDR3 bases are TGTGCCAGAAGCCAAACAGCCCCAAACGGGACAGCTAATGAAAAACTGTTTTTT. Translated, it gives CARSQTAPNGTANEKLFF.

The V gene is TRBV7-3, the J gene TRBJ1-1, with D possibly being TRBD1 (5 bases). Trimming cost V 0 bases and J 4 bases, with 6 bases left between them. The germline V gene encodes CDR1 SGHTA and CDR2 FQGTGA. The CDR3 length is 13 residues. The chain's CDR3 is CASSLTGRTEAFF. CDR3 nucleotide sequence: TGTGCCAGCAGCTTAACGGGGCGCACTGAAGCTTTCTTT.

The chain is built from TRBV4-1 and TRBJ1-4; TRBD1 matches at 8 bases. Trimming at V came to 7 bases and at J to 7 bases, leaving 8 bases not matched to a gene. The germline V gene has CDR1 MGHRA and CDR2 YSYEKL. The CDR3 loop spans 14 amino acids. CDR3 amino acids: CASKTGALGEKLFF. For the CDR3, the DNA is TGCGCCAGCAAGACAGGGGCCCTAGGTGAAAAACTGTTTTTT.

The J gene is TRBJ2-1, the V gene TRBV19, with D perhaps matching TRBD2 (5 bases). V gave up 3 bases and J gave up 4 bases, with 10 bases separating them. In germline, CDR1 is LNHDA, CDR2 SQIVND (reference sequence). The CDR3 loop spans 14 amino acids. CDR3 residues: CASSMRGGYNEQFF. CDR3 DNA sequence: TGTGCCAGTAGTATGCGTGGCGGGTACAATGAGCAGTTCTTC.

The rearrangement joins TRBV20-1 to TRBJ2-3; no reliable D call. This CDR3 contains 11 residues. Germline lookup yields CDR1 DFQATT and CDR2 SNEGSKA (reference sequence). Between the trimmed V and J ends, which lost 5 bases and 4 bases, there was a span of 7 bases. Here the CDR3 DNA reads TGCAGTGCTTTCCGCGCAGATACGCAGTATTTT. This sequence encodes CSAFRADTQYF.

V and J are TRBV4-3 and TRBJ1-1; the D gene is possibly TRBD1 (6 bases). The CDR3 sequence is 15 residues long. CDR1 is LGHNA and CDR2 is YSLEER in the germline V gene. Trimming shortened V by 2 bases and J by 7 bases, and 17 bases separated the two germline ends. The CDR3 region is CASSQSRLAGVEAFF. As DNA, the CDR3 is TGCGCCAGCAGCCAATCCCGGTTGGCAGGGGTTGAAGCTTTCTTT.

The rearrangement links TRBV5-1 to TRBJ2-3; a possible D gene is TRBD1 (8 bases). Trimming removed 5 bases from V and 1 base from J, with 23 bases in between. Germline assignment: CDR1 SGHRS and CDR2 YFSETQ. This CDR3 comprises 18 residues. CDR3 protein: CASSGGQGGGVGTDTQYF. In nucleotides, the CDR3 is TGCGCCAGCAGTGGAGGACAGGGAGGGGGGGTGGGCACAGATACGCAGTATTTT.

The chain employs TRBV9 and TRBJ2-1, with 8 bases lining up with TRBD2. From germline, CDR1 is SGDLS and CDR2 YYNGEE. The CDR3 loop spans 19 amino acids. V was pared by 0 bases and J by 0 bases, with 11 bases of the junction left unmatched. The CDR3 protein is CASSVATGGLSVSYNEQFF. Here the CDR3 DNA reads TGTGCCAGCAGCGTAGCGACGGGGGGGCTGAGCGTCTCCTACAATGAGCAGTTCTTC.

This clone was counted a few times. This chain joins TRBV7-3 and TRBJ2-2, with 8 positions matching TRBD1. Germline assignment: CDR1 SGHTA and CDR2 FQGTGA. The CDR3 runs 17 residues. J lost 2 bases, V lost 4 bases, and 9 bases had no gene match. CDR3 nucleotide sequence: TGTGCCAGCAGCTCAAGACCGGGACAGGAAAACACCGGGGAGCTGTTTTTT. Amino acid sequence: CASSSRPGQENTGELFF.